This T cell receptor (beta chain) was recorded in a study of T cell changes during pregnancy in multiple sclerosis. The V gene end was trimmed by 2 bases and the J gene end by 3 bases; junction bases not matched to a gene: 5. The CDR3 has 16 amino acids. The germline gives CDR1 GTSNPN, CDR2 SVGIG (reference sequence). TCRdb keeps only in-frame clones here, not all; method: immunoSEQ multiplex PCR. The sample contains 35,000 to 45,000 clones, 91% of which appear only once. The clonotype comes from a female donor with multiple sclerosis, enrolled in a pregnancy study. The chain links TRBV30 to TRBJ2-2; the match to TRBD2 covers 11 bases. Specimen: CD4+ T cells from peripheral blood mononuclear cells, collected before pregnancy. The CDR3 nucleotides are TGTGCCTGGAGTACTACTAGCGGGGGCGACACCGGGGAGCTGTTTTTT. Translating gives CAWSTTSGGDTGELFF.